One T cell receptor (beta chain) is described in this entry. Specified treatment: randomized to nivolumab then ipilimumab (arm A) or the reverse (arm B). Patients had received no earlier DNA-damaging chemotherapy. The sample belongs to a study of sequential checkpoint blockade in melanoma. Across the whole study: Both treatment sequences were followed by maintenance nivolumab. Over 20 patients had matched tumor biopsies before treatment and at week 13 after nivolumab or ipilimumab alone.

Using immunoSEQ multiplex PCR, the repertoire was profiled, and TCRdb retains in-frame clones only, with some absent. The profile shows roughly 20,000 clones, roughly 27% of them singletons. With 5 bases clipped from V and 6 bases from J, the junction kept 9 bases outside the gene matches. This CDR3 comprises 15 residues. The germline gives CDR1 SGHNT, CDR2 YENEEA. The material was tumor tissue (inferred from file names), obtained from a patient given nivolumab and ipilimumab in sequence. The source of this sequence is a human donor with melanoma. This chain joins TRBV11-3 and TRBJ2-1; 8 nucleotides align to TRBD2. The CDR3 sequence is CASSPLSGRSNEQFF. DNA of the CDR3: TGTGCCAGCAGCCCTCTGAGCGGGAGATCCAATGAGCAGTTCTTC.